The 3 T cell receptor beta chains below all came from one sample that was sequenced in a study of neurological immune-mediated disorders. A single record per CDR3 protein comes from TCRdb applying MiXCR to the 5' RACE reads. The data show 20,000 to 30,000 distinct CDR3 sequences, roughly 7% seen once. The sample comprised PBMCs. These receptors all come from a woman aged 40 to 55 in good health.

This clonotype was counted ten times or more. V is TRBV5-1 and J is TRBJ2-7; 9 bases align to TRBD1. This CDR3 has 16 residues. With 4 bases clipped from V and 6 bases from J, the junction kept 14 bases outside the gene matches. Germline V gives CDR1 SGHRS, CDR2 YFSETQ. DNA for the CDR3: TGCGCCAGCAGCCCGGCCCAACCGGGACAGGGTTCCGAGCAGTACTTC. It encodes CASSPAQPGQGSEQYF.

V is TRBV21-1 and J is TRBJ2-3; TRBD2 is the table's D call and was not checked against the DNA. TRBV21-1 is annotated as a pseudogene. There are 14 residues in the CDR3. As DNA, the CDR3 is TGTGCCAGCGACCTACTAGCGGGAGTAGATACGCAGTATTTT. This sequence encodes CASDLLAGVDTQYF.

This clonotype is medium-sized within its sample. The V and J genes are TRBV6-2 or TRBV6-3 and TRBJ1-2, with 8 bases identical to TRBD1. CDR3 length: 16 amino acids. J lost 0 bases, V lost 6 bases, and 9 bases had no gene match. Germline lookup yields CDR1 MNHEY and CDR2 SVGEGT. As DNA, the CDR3 is TGTGCCAGCAGACCTGATGGACAGGGCCCTAACTATGGCTACACCTTC. Amino acids: CASRPDGQGPNYGYTF.